Shown below are 9 T cell receptor beta chains from a single sample sequenced in a study of cytomegalovirus exposure and HLA in healthy donors. Primers: 60 Vbeta forward and 13 Jbeta reverse. Repertoires were generated with immunoSEQ multiplex PCR, while TCRdb's copy carries only in-frame clones and drops some. The profile covers 180,000 or so clones, with 70% to 80% appearing a single time and about 1.5% taken by the ten largest. Specimen: PBMCs. These receptors were obtained from a man aged 18 to 30 in good health and CMV-seronegative.

The V and J genes are TRBV9 and TRBJ2-3; 8 nucleotides line up with TRBD1. Germline trimming cut 4 bases from V and 4 bases from J; bases unmatched to any gene: 8. This CDR3 spans 15 amino acids. The V gene's germline CDR1 is SGDLS and CDR2 YYNGEE. The DNA of the CDR3 is TGTGCCAGCAGCCCGAAGGACAGGGTGGCAGATACGCAGTATTTT. Translation gives CASSPKDRVADTQYF.

This clone was detected only once. The rearrangement uses TRBV7-8 and TRBJ2-1; 9 bases agree with TRBD2. From germline, CDR1 is SGHVS and CDR2 FQNEAQ. The CDR3 spans 15 residues. V lost 2 bases, J lost 8 bases, and 7 bases stayed unmatched. The CDR3 region is CASSLSGGRVDEQFF. CDR3 sequence (DNA): TGTGCCAGCAGCTTAAGTGGCGGGAGGGTGGATGAGCAGTTCTTC.

This clone appeared a single time. The CDR3 DNA sequence: TGTGCCAGCAGCGTGTACAGGGATAACACCGGGGAGCTGTTTTTT. As protein: CASSVYRDNTGELFF. The chain employs TRBV9 and TRBJ2-2; D might be TRBD1 (6 bases). Germline-derived CDR1 and CDR2 are SGDLS and YYNGEE. The V end was cut by 2 bases, the J end by 2 bases, with 10 bases between. The CDR3 is made up of 15 amino acids.

CDR3 region: CASSQLTGSNTEAFF. CDR3 nucleotides: TGCGCCAGCAGCCAGCTGACAGGGTCTAACACTGAAGCTTTCTTT. The J gene is TRBJ1-1, the V gene TRBV5-1, with 7 nucleotides matching TRBD1. The germline gives CDR1 SGHRS, CDR2 YFSETQ. The junction had 8 bases not matched to a gene; V was cut back by 4 bases and J by 2 bases. The CDR3 totals 15 residues.

J is TRBJ2-7 and V is TRBV9, with 11 bases fitting TRBD2. V gave up 0 bases and J gave up 4 bases; unmatched junction bases: 3. CDR1 SGDLS and CDR2 YYNGEE come from the germline V gene. The CDR3 is 15 residues long. The CDR3 sequence: CASSVGGTSGYEQYF. CDR3 DNA sequence: TGTGCCAGCAGCGTAGGTGGGACTAGCGGATACGAGCAGTACTTC.

The chain links TRBV28 to TRBJ2-7; TRBD1 matches at 7 bases. Germline-derived CDR1 and CDR2 are MDHEN and SYDVKM. The CDR3 runs to 12 residues. V dropped 8 bases and J dropped 6; count of bases not matched to a gene: 7. CDR3: CASSRGHSEQYF. The CDR3 nucleotides read TGTGCCAGCTCAAGGGGGCACAGCGAGCAGTACTTC.

This clone was seen more than once but under ten times. The chain carries TRBV11-2 and TRBJ1-1, with D tentatively TRBD1 (5 bases). Germline V gives CDR1 SGHAT, CDR2 FQNNGV. The V end was cut by 1 base, the J end by 1 base, with 10 bases between. CDR3 size: 15 residues. The DNA for the CDR3 is TGTGCCAGCAGCTTAGCGGGGGTCGCGAACACTGAAGCTTTCTTT. Translating gives CASSLAGVANTEAFF.

The chain recombines TRBV29-1 with TRBJ2-1; tentative D call: TRBD2 (5 bases). V was clipped by 8 bases and J by 8 bases, with 13 bases between them. CDR1 SQVTM and CDR2 ANQGSEA come from the germline V gene. CDR3 size: 11 residues. Written as DNA, the CDR3 is TGCAGCTCCCATCGGCGGGATGAGCAGTTCTTC. Translated: CSSHRRDEQFF.

The CDR3 DNA reads as TGTGCCAGCAGTGGGGGCCTTCAAGAGACCCAGTACTTC. Encoded protein: CASSGGLQETQYF. V and J are TRBV6-6 and TRBJ2-5; TRBD1 might be the D (6 bases). Germline-derived CDR1 and CDR2 are MNHNY and SVGAGI (reference sequence). The CDR3 length is 13 residues. Trimming took off 5 bases at V and 2 bases at J, with 9 bases between the two ends.